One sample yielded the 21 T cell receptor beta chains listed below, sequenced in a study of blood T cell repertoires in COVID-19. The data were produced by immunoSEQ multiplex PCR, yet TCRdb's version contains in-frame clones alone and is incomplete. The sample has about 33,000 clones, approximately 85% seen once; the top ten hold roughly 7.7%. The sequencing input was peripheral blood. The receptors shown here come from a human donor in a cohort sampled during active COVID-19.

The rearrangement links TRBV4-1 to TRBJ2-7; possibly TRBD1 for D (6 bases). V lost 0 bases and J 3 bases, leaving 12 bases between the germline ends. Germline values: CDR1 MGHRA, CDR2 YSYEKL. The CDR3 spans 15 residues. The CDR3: CASSQEPRGNYEQYF. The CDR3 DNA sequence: TGCGCCAGCAGCCAAGAACCAAGGGGGAACTACGAGCAGTACTTC.

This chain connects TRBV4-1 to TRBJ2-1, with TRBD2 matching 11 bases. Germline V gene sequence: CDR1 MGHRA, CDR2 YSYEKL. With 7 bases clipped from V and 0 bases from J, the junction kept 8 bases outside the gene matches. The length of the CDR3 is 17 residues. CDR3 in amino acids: CASKVGLAGRSYNEQFF. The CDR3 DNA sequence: TGCGCCAGCAAGGTCGGACTAGCGGGCCGCTCCTACAATGAGCAGTTCTTC.

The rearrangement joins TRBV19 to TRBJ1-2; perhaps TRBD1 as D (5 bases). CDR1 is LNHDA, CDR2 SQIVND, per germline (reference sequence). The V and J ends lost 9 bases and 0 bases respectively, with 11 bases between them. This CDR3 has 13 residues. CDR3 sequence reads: CASIGGANYGYTF. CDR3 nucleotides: TGTGCCAGCATCGGGGGGGCTAACTATGGCTACACCTTC. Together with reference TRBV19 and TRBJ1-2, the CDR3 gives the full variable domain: DGGITQSPKYLFRKEGQNVTLSCEQNLNHDAMYWYRQDPGQGLRLIYYSQIVNDFQKGDIAEGYSVSREKKESFPLTVTSAQKNPTAFYLCASIGGANYGYTFGSGTRLTVV.

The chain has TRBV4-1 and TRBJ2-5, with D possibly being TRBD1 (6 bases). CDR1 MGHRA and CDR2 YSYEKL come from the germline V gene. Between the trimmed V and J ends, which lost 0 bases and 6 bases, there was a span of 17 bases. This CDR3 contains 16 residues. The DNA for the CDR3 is TGCGCCAGCAGCCAAGAAGCCTCAGGGGTCCTAAAGACCCAGTACTTC. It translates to CASSQEASGVLKTQYF.

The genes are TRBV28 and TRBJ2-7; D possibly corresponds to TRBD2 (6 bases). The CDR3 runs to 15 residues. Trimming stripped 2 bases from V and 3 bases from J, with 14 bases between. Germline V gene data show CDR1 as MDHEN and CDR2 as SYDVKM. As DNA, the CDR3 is TGTGCCAGCAGTTTACCCAACGCGGGATACTACGAGCAGTACTTC. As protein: CASSLPNAGYYEQYF.

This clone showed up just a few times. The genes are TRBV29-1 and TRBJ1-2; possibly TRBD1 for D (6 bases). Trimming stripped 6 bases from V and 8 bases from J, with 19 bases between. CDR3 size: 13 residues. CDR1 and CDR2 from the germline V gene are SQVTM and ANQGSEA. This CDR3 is CSVHGPQGRGYTF. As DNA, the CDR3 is TGCAGCGTCCATGGGCCCCAGGGGCGCGGCTACACCTTC.

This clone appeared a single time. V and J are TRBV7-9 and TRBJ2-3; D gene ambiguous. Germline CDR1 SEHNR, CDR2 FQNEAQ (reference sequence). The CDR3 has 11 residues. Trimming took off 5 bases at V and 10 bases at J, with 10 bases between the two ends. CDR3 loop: CASSPESAQYF. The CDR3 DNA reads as TGTGCCAGCAGCCCCGAATCAGCGCAGTATTTT.

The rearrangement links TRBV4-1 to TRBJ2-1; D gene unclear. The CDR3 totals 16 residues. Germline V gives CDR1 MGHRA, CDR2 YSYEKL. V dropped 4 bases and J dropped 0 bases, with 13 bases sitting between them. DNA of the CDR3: TGCGCCAGCAGCCGTCTGGGCTCCGGCTCCTACAATGAGCAGTTCTTC. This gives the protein CASSRLGSGSYNEQFF.

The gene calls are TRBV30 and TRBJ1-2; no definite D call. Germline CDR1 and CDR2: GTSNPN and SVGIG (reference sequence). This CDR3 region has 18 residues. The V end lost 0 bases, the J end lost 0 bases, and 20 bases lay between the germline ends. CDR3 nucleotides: TGTGCCTGGAGTGTAGGAGGTCCATCGGCCCGAGCTAACTATGGCTACACCTTC. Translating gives CAWSVGGPSARANYGYTF.

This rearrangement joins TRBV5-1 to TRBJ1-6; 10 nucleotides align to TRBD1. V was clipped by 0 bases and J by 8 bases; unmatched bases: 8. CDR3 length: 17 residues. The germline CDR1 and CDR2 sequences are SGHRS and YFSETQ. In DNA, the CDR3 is TGCGCCAGCAGCTTGGGCTGGGGGGACAGGGGTTATTCACCCCTCCACTTT. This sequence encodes CASSLGWGDRGYSPLHF. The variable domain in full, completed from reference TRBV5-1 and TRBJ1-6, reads KAGVTQTPRYLIKTRGQQVTLSCSPISGHRSVSWYQQTPGQGLQFLFEYFSETQRNKGNFPGRFSGRQFSNSRSEMNVSTLELGDSALYLCASSLGWGDRGYSPLHFGNGTRLTVT.

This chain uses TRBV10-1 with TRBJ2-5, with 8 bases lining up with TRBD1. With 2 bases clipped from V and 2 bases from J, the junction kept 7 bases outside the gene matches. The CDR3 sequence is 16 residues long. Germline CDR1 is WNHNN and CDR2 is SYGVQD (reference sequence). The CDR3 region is CASSETGTGLQETQYF. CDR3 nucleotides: TGCGCCAGCAGTGAGACTGGGACAGGACTACAAGAGACCCAGTACTTC.

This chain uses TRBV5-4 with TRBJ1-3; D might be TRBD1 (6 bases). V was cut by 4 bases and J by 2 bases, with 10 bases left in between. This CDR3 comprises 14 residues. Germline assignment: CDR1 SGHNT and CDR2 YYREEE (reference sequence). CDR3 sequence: CASSPGQTGNTIYF. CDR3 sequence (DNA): TGTGCCAGCAGCCCAGGACAGACTGGAAACACCATATATTTT.

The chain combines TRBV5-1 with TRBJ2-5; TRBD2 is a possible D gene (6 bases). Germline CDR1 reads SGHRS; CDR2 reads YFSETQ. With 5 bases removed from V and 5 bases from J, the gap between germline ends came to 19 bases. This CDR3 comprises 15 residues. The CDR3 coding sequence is TGCGCCAGCAGTTACCAGGGACTCCCAGGGGAGACCCAGTACTTC. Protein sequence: CASSYQGLPGETQYF. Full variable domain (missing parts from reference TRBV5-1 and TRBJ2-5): KAGVTQTPRYLIKTRGQQVTLSCSPISGHRSVSWYQQTPGQGLQFLFEYFSETQRNKGNFPGRFSGRQFSNSRSEMNVSTLELGDSALYLCASSYQGLPGETQYFGPGTRLLVL.

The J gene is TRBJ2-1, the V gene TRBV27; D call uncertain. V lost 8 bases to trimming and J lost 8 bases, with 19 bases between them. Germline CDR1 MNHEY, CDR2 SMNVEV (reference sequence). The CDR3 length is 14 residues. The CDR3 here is CASSPSSGWDEQFF. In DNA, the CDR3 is TGTGCCAGCTCCCCCTCTAGTGGTTGGGATGAGCAGTTCTTC.

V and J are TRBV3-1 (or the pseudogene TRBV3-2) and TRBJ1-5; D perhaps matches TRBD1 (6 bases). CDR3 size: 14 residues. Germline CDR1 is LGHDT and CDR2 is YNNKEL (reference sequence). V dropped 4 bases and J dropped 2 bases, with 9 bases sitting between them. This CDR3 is CASSPRTGNQPQHF. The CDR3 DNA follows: TGTGCCAGCAGCCCAAGGACAGGCAATCAGCCCCAGCATTTT.

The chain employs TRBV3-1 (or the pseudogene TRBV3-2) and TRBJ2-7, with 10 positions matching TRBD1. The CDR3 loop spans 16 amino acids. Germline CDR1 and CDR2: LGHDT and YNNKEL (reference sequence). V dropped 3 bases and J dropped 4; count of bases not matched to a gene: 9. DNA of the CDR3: TGTGCCAGCAGCCAGGAGACAGGGGGCGCAGGGTACGAGCAGTACTTC. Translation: CASSQETGGAGYEQYF.

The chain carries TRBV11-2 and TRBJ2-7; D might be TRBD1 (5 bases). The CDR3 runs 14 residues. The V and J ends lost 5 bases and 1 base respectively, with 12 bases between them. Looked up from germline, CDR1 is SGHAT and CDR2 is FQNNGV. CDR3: CASSRRTLSYEQYF. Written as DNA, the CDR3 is TGTGCCAGCAGCAGAAGGACACTTTCCTACGAGCAGTACTTC.

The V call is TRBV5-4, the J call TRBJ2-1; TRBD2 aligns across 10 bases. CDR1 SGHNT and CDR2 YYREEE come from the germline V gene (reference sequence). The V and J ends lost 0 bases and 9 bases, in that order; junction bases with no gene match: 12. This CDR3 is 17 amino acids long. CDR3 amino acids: CASSLATESSGSSEQFF. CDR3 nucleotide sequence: TGTGCCAGCAGCTTGGCCACGGAGTCTAGCGGGAGTAGTGAGCAGTTCTTC.

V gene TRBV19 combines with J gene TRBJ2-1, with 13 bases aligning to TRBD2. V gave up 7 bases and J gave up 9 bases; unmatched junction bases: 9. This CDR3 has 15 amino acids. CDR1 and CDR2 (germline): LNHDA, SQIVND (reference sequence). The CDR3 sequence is CASKIGLAGEGEQFF. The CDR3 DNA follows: TGTGCCAGTAAAATAGGACTAGCGGGAGAGGGTGAGCAGTTCTTC.

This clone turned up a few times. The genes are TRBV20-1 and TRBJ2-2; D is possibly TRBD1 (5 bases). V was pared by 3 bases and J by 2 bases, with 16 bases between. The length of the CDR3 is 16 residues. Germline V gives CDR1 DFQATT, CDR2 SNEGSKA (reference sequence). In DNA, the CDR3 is TGCAGTGCTAGTACAGGATTCAAAGTTAACACCGGGGAGCTGTTTTTT. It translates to CSASTGFKVNTGELFF.

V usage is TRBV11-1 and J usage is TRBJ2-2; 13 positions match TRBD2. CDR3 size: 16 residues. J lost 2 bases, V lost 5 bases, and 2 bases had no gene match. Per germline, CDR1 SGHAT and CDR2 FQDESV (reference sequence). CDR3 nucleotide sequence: TGTGCCAGCAGCAGACTAGCGGGAGGAAACACCGGGGAGCTGTTTTTT. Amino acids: CASSRLAGGNTGELFF. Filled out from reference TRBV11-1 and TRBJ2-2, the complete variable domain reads EAEVAQSPRYKITEKSQAVAFWCDPISGHATLYWYRQILGQGPELLVQFQDESVVDDSQLPKDRFSAERLKGVDSTLKIQPAELGDSAMYLCASSRLAGGNTGELFFGEGSRLTVL.